Below, 19 T cell receptor beta chains from the same sample are listed, as sequenced in a study of blood T cells in healthy people across ages. PCR was performed a second time for about 7 to 11 cycles using a sample-barcoded 5' primer and a J-beta primer mix. From the 5' RACE reads, TCRdb called clonotypes with MiXCR, one entry per CDR3 protein. This table holds 750,000 to 850,000 distinct CDR3 sequences, around a quarter found once. This sample was also put to use in a study of T cells of mothers and their children.

The material sequenced was blood. The receptors were sampled from a boy aged 5-17 years in good health.

The V call is TRBV4-3, the J call TRBJ2-1, with TRBD2 matching over 7 bases. The J call is uncertain, as TRBJ2-7 better fits the DNA end. The CDR3 sequence is 15 residues long. Germline V gene lookup returns CDR1 LGHNA and CDR2 YSLEER. CDR3 sequence (DNA): TGCGCCAGCAGCCAAGATCTCGGCGGGAGCGGCGAGCAGTACTTC. Translation gives CASSQDLGGSGEQYF.

This clonotype was observed a handful of times. The V call is TRBV2, the J call TRBJ2-2, with 7 bases that match TRBD1. Unmatched junction bases numbered 10, after V lost 4 bases and J lost 2 bases. The CDR3 sequence is 17 residues long. Germline CDR1 reads SNHLY; CDR2 reads FYNNEI. CDR3 sequence: CASSVRLTGQNTGELFF. The DNA for the CDR3 is TGTGCCAGCAGTGTTCGGCTGACAGGGCAAAACACCGGGGAGCTGTTTTTT.

This clonotype has more than one count but fewer than ten. V and J are TRBV7-2 and TRBJ1-2, with D perhaps matching TRBD1 (6 bases). Germline CDR1 SGHTA, CDR2 FQGNSA. Trimming stripped 1 base from V and 3 bases from J, with 12 bases between. The CDR3 runs 15 residues. The CDR3, as DNA: TGTGCCAGCAGCTTAGGAGGGGGTGGTGACTATGGCTACACCTTC. Amino acid sequence: CASSLGGGGDYGYTF.

This rearrangement joins TRBV7-2 to TRBJ1-1; weak D call: TRBD1 (6 bases). Germline CDR1 and CDR2: SGHTA and FQGNSA. V was clipped by 5 bases and J by 1 base, with 14 bases between them. The CDR3 has 15 amino acids. The CDR3 sequence is CASSPPLTGNTEAFF. The CDR3 DNA reads TGTGCCAGCAGCCCGCCCCTGACAGGGAACACTGAAGCTTTCTTT. The full variable domain, in which reference TRBV7-2 and TRBJ1-1 provide the parts outside the CDR3, is GAGVSQSPSNKVTEKGKDVELRCDPISGHTALYWYRQSLGQGLEFLIYFQGNSAPDKSGLPSDRFSAERTGGSVSTLTIQRTQQEDSAVYLCASSPPLTGNTEAFFGQGTRLTVV.

In this sample, this clonotype turned up many times. This chain connects TRBV7-2 to TRBJ2-5, with D unclear. Trimming took 2 bases from V and 5 from J, leaving 6 bases between them. This CDR3 region has 12 residues. The germline V gene encodes CDR1 SGHTA and CDR2 FQGNSA. CDR3 protein: CASSLSLETQYF. CDR3 nucleotides: TGTGCCAGCAGCTTATCGTTGGAGACCCAGTACTTC.

The V call is TRBV7-9, the J call TRBJ2-7; 8 bases are a match to TRBD1. J was trimmed by 2 bases and V by 5 bases; bases with no gene match: 5. Germline loops: CDR1 SEHNR, CDR2 FQNEAQ (reference sequence). There are 14 residues in the CDR3. For the CDR3, the DNA is TGTGCCAGCAGCGTACAGGGGGATCCCTACGAGCAGTACTTC. This codes for CASSVQGDPYEQYF.

This clonotype was seen more than once but under ten times. The V gene is TRBV7-9, the J gene TRBJ2-5; no reliable D call. With the DNA end fitting TRBJ2-1 better, the J assignment may be wrong. Germline CDR1 reads SEHNR; CDR2 reads FQNEAQ (reference sequence). CDR3 size: 15 residues. In nucleotides, the CDR3 is TGTGCCAGCAGCTTAACCGGAACCGGCCCTGGTGAGCAGTTCTTC. Protein: CASSLTGTGPGEQFF.

This clonotype was observed at least ten times. The chain couples TRBV10-3 to TRBJ2-4, with 10 nucleotides matching TRBD2. V shed 0 bases, J shed 7 bases, and the junction held 15 bases outside the gene matches. This CDR3 is 19 amino acids long. Germline loops: CDR1 ENHRY, CDR2 SYGVKD. The CDR3: CAISESSVAGGSRQNIQYF. The CDR3 DNA follows: TGTGCCATCAGTGAGTCGTCGGTAGCGGGGGGATCTCGTCAGAACATTCAGTACTTC.

This clonotype was detected a few times. The chain uses TRBV7-9 and TRBJ2-7, with 14 positions matching TRBD2. Germline values: CDR1 SEHNR, CDR2 FQNEAQ (reference sequence). This CDR3 is built from 18 residues. V dropped 4 bases and J dropped 0; count of bases not matched to a gene: 8. The CDR3 region is CASSSTRGLAGDSYEQYF. CDR3 nucleotides: TGTGCCAGCAGCTCAACCCGGGGACTAGCGGGGGACTCCTACGAGCAGTACTTC.

This chain joins TRBV28 and TRBJ2-1, with TRBD2 as a possible D gene (5 bases). This CDR3 has 15 amino acids. Trimming stripped 3 bases from V and 0 bases from J, with 9 bases between. The germline gives CDR1 MDHEN, CDR2 SYDVKM. The chain's CDR3 is CASSFGAASYNEQFF. The CDR3 DNA reads as TGTGCCAGCAGTTTCGGAGCGGCCTCCTACAATGAGCAGTTCTTC.

This chain uses TRBV20-1 with TRBJ2-5; D is perhaps TRBD1 (6 bases). The germline V gene has CDR1 DFQATT and CDR2 SNEGSKA (reference sequence). The CDR3 contains 15 residues. V lost 5 bases, J lost 1 base, and 17 bases lay in between. The CDR3 DNA sequence: TGCAGTGCTTTTCGACCCCAGGGGACCCAAGAGACCCAGTACTTC. This codes for CSAFRPQGTQETQYF.

The chain carries TRBV7-2 and TRBJ2-2; possible D gene TRBD2, 5 bases. Deletions cut 4 bases from V and 0 bases from J, with 9 bases between. CDR3 length equals 15 residues. The germline CDR1 and CDR2 sequences are SGHTA and FQGNSA. CDR3 sequence reads: CASSSKLANTGELFF. CDR3 in DNA: TGTGCCAGCAGCTCGAAACTAGCGAACACCGGGGAGCTGTTTTTT.

This clonotype was detected ten times or more. The chain joins TRBV10-3 to TRBJ2-7; D may correspond to TRBD1 or TRBD2 (5 bases each). CDR3 length equals 11 residues. Germline V gene lookup returns CDR1 ENHRY and CDR2 SYGVKD. Trimming cost V 7 bases and J 6 bases, with 10 bases left between them. CDR3 in amino acids: CAIKERGEQYF. The CDR3 DNA reads as TGTGCCATCAAGGAGAGGGGCGAGCAGTACTTC.

This clonotype was detected a few times. A read error may produce the germline difference seen at one junction end. The gene calls are TRBV28 and TRBJ1-1, with 7 nucleotides matching TRBD1. The CDR3 is 14 residues long. Germline assignment: CDR1 MDHEN and CDR2 SYDVKM. This CDR3 is CASSSGQLNTEALF. CDR3 nucleotide sequence: TGTGCCAGCAGTTCGGGACAGCTAAACACTGAAGCTCTCTTT.

This chain links TRBV5-1 with TRBJ1-4; D gene uncertain. CDR1 SGHRS and CDR2 YFSETQ come from the germline V gene. The V end lost 3 bases, the J end lost 7 bases, and 16 bases lay between the germline ends. CDR3 length: 15 residues. This CDR3 is CASSWTGPAGEKLFF. The CDR3 DNA reads TGCGCCAGCAGCTGGACCGGGCCGGCGGGTGAAAAACTGTTTTTT.

The V gene is TRBV2, the J gene TRBJ2-3, with 12 bases aligning to TRBD2. CDR1 SNHLY and CDR2 FYNNEI come from the germline V gene. The ends lost 6 bases at V and 1 base at J; junction bases unmatched: 5. The CDR3 has 16 residues. CDR3 nucleotides: TGTGCCAGCAGCAAACTAGCGGGGGGAGGCACAGATACGCAGTATTTT. Protein: CASSKLAGGGTDTQYF.

The chain couples TRBV20-1 to TRBJ2-3, with D possibly TRBD2 on 7 matching bases. This CDR3 is built from 12 residues. The germline gives CDR1 DFQATT, CDR2 SNEGSKA (reference sequence). With 3 bases removed from V and 11 bases from J, the gap between germline ends came to 15 bases. This CDR3 reads CSASGGLPGQYF. In DNA form, the CDR3 reads TGCAGTGCTAGCGGGGGGCTTCCAGGGCAGTATTTT.

The CDR3 spells CASSEEGDITDTQYF. CDR3 sequence (DNA): TGTGCCAGCAGCGAGGAGGGGGACATCACAGATACGCAGTATTTT. The chain combines TRBV9 with TRBJ2-3; D might be TRBD1 or TRBD2, each matching 6 bases. CDR3 length equals 15 residues. From germline, CDR1 is SGDLS and CDR2 YYNGEE. V lost 3 bases and J lost 2, with 13 bases in between. The entire variable domain, with the rest obtained from reference TRBV9 and TRBJ2-3, is as follows: DSGVTQTPKHLITATGQRVTLRCSPRSGDLSVYWYQQSLDQGLQFLIQYYNGEERAKGNILERFSAQQFPDLHSELNLSSLELGDSALYFCASSEEGDITDTQYFGPGTRLTVL.

As DNA, the CDR3 is TGTGCCACCAGCAGAGATACGGGGGGCAGCGGTAATGAAAAACTGTTTTTT. Its protein product is CATSRDTGGSGNEKLFF. The rearrangement links TRBV15 to TRBJ1-4; the D gene is possibly TRBD1 (6 bases). The germline V gene encodes CDR1 LNHNV and CDR2 YYDKDF (reference sequence). This CDR3 spans 17 amino acids. Between the trimmed V and J ends, which lost 0 bases and 4 bases, there was a span of 15 bases.